A selection of T cell receptor beta chains follows, all from one sample in a study of blood T cell repertoires in COVID-19. Assay used: immunoSEQ multiplex PCR; TCRdb lists only in-frame clones, some missing. Here the sample spans about 140,000 clones, around 80% being singletons. The material sequenced was peripheral blood. The receptor source for this set is a woman aged 80 or over with active or convalescent COVID-19. CDR3s include the opening cysteine and the closing phenylalanine or tryptophan. The D gene is left open where the match is weak. The listing skips clone size in some rows; elsewhere it reads once, few, many or a size class.

V gene: TRBV9
clone size: many
J gene: TRBJ2-3
D gene: NA
CDR3 protein: CASSHSGRTDTQYF
CDR3 DNA: TGTGCCAGCAGCCATAGCGGTCGCACAGATACGCAGTATTTT

V gene: TRBV4-2
clone size: once
J gene: TRBJ1-2
D gene: NA
CDR3 protein: CASSQDFGGSDGYTF
CDR3 DNA: TGTGCCAGCAGCCAAGATTTTGGAGGGTCGGATGGCTACACCTTC

V gene: TRBV27
clone size: NA
J gene: TRBJ2-3
D gene: NA
CDR3 protein: CASSFLTLGALDTQYF
CDR3 DNA: TGTGCCAGCAGTTTTTTGACGCTGGGGGCCCTCGATACGCAGTATTTT

V gene: TRBV5-1
clone size: NA
J gene: TRBJ2-5
D gene: NA
CDR3 protein: CASSLGHTYQETQYF
CDR3 DNA: TGCGCCAGCAGCTTGGGACACACGTACCAAGAGACCCAGTACTTC

V gene: TRBV7-2
clone size: few
J gene: TRBJ1-1
D gene: TRBD1
CDR3 protein: CASSGGQGSNTEAFF
CDR3 DNA: TGTGCCAGCAGCGGGGGACAGGGTAGTAACACTGAAGCTTTCTTT

V gene: TRBV4-2
clone size: NA
J gene: TRBJ1-2
D gene: TRBD1
CDR3 protein: CASSQEGTGANYGYTF
CDR3 DNA: TGTGCCAGCAGCCAAGAAGGGACAGGGGCTAACTATGGCTACACCTTC

V gene: TRBV30
clone size: NA
J gene: TRBJ2-7
D gene: NA
CDR3 protein: CAWDSGTLAYEQYF
CDR3 DNA: TGTGCCTGGGACTCAGGGACTCTTGCCTACGAGCAGTACTTC

V gene: TRBV6-5
clone size: NA
J gene: TRBJ2-1
D gene: TRBD2
CDR3 protein: CASRFHSGGAQFF
CDR3 DNA: TGTGCCAGCCGGTTTCATAGCGGGGGGGCCCAGTTCTTC

V gene: TRBV18
clone size: NA
J gene: TRBJ1-6
D gene: TRBD1
CDR3 protein: CASSSSTGDSPLHF
CDR3 DNA: TGTGCCAGCTCATCTTCGACAGGGGATTCACCCCTCCACTTT

V gene: TRBV5-5
clone size: NA
J gene: TRBJ1-2
D gene: NA
CDR3 protein: CASSQTGWIYGYTF
CDR3 DNA: TGTGCCAGCAGCCAGACGGGTTGGATATATGGCTACACCTTC

V gene: TRBV11-2
clone size: NA
J gene: TRBJ2-2
D gene: TRBD2
CDR3 protein: CASSLDRGEGRFTGELFF
CDR3 DNA: TGTGCCAGCAGCTTAGATCGGGGGGAGGGGCGCTTCACCGGGGAGCTGTTTTTT

V gene: TRBV27
clone size: NA
J gene: TRBJ1-2
D gene: NA
CDR3 protein: CASVRSGVHSYGYTF
CDR3 DNA: TGTGCCAGCGTAAGGTCAGGCGTCCATAGCTATGGCTACACCTTC

V gene: TRBV5-1
clone size: NA
J gene: TRBJ1-4
D gene: NA
CDR3 protein: CASSLVGRGNEKLFF
CDR3 DNA: TGCGCCAGCAGCTTGGTCGGCAGGGGTAATGAAAAACTGTTTTTT

V gene: TRBV5-1
clone size: NA
J gene: TRBJ1-1
D gene: NA
CDR3 protein: CASSTQGWGTEAFF
CDR3 DNA: TGCGCCAGCAGCACGCAGGGCTGGGGCACTGAAGCTTTCTTT

V gene: TRBV7-2
clone size: NA
J gene: TRBJ2-3
D gene: TRBD2
CDR3 protein: CASSSLQAGGRDTQYF
CDR3 DNA: TGTGCCAGCAGCTCGCTTCAGGCGGGGGGGCGTGATACGCAGTATTTT

V gene: TRBV7-9
clone size: NA
J gene: TRBJ1-1
D gene: NA
CDR3 protein: CASSNRGGGNTEAFF
CDR3 DNA: TGTGCCAGCAGCAATAGGGGCGGGGGGAACACTGAAGCTTTCTTT

V gene: TRBV27
clone size: NA
J gene: TRBJ1-5
D gene: NA
CDR3 protein: CASSLNPVSNQPQHF
CDR3 DNA: TGTGCCAGCAGTTTAAACCCAGTAAGCAATCAGCCCCAGCATTTT

V gene: TRBV5-1
clone size: NA
J gene: TRBJ2-5
D gene: TRBD1
CDR3 protein: CASRIQGLGETQYF
CDR3 DNA: TGCGCCAGCAGGATACAGGGGTTAGGAGAGACCCAGTACTTC

V gene: TRBV6-5
clone size: NA
J gene: TRBJ2-2
D gene: NA
CDR3 protein: CASSSLERETGELFF
CDR3 DNA: TGTGCCAGCAGTTCGTTGGAGCGAGAAACCGGGGAGCTGTTTTTT

V gene: TRBV9
clone size: few
J gene: TRBJ2-2
D gene: TRBD2
CDR3 protein: CASSTQPGLAGGTNTGELFF
CDR3 DNA: TGTGCCAGCAGCACCCAACCGGGACTAGCGGGGGGAACGAACACCGGGGAGCTGTTTTTT

V gene: TRBV9
clone size: NA
J gene: TRBJ1-2
D gene: TRBD1
CDR3 protein: CASSIGQGYDGYTF
CDR3 DNA: TGTGCCAGCAGCATTGGACAGGGGTACGATGGCTACACCTTC

V gene: TRBV5-6
clone size: few
J gene: TRBJ1-2
D gene: NA
CDR3 protein: CASSLDRPDGYTF
CDR3 DNA: TGTGCCAGCAGCTTGGACAGGCCGGATGGCTACACCTTC

V gene: TRBV6-5
clone size: NA
J gene: TRBJ1-5
D gene: TRBD1
CDR3 protein: CASGPGTVNQPQHF
CDR3 DNA: TGTGCCAGCGGCCCCGGGACAGTCAATCAGCCCCAGCATTTT

V gene: TRBV12-3/TRBV12-4
clone size: few
J gene: TRBJ1-1
D gene: NA
CDR3 protein: CASSFGQIGVAFF
CDR3 DNA: TGTGCCAGCAGTTTCGGGCAGATCGGGGTAGCTTTCTTT

V gene: TRBV19
clone size: NA
J gene: TRBJ2-7
D gene: NA
CDR3 protein: CASSTQTGYEQYF
CDR3 DNA: TGTGCCAGTAGTACCCAAACAGGGTACGAGCAGTACTTC

V gene: TRBV7-3
clone size: few
J gene: TRBJ2-3
D gene: TRBD1
CDR3 protein: CASSRQGADTQYF
CDR3 DNA: TGTGCCAGCAGCCGACAGGGGGCAGATACGCAGTATTTT

V gene: TRBV27
clone size: NA
J gene: TRBJ2-2
D gene: NA
CDR3 protein: CASRTGSNTGELFF
CDR3 DNA: TGTGCCAGCAGAACAGGATCGAACACCGGGGAGCTGTTTTTT

V gene: TRBV7-2
clone size: NA
J gene: TRBJ1-2
D gene: NA
CDR3 protein: CASSGQYGGSYGYTF
CDR3 DNA: TGTGCCAGCAGCGGCCAGTACGGGGGGAGCTATGGCTACACCTTC